Below, one TCR beta chain is given with its context. This clone appeared a few times. Its antigen is unknown. No qualities accompany the bases; no much larger clone lies one base away. Sequences MNHNY (CDR1) and SVGAGI (CDR2) are obtained from the germline V gene (reference sequence). The CDR3 spans 14 residues, from the cysteine through the phenylalanine. Just the 42-base CDR3 DNA is kept, in frame starting at base 1. The junction shows trimming of 7 bases on V and 4 bases on J, and the gene matches do not reach 6 bases of it. The sample comes from a study of cytomegalovirus exposure and HLA in healthy donors (dated by TCRdb to 2016 to 2017). With respect to the entire study: An earlier analysis of 587 of the donors reported over 250 Gb of sequence data and 95 million to 130 million unique TCR beta sequences obtained from about 200 million T cells. An early release that covered 500 to 800 HLA-typed donors contained approximately 300 gigabases of sequencing data and tens of millions of unique TCR sequences. Of the 398 genotyped donors, over 80% were placed in the genetic ancestry cluster associated with self-reported Caucasian donors. The study aimed to test whether cataloging public T cell receptors could reveal signatures of past pathogen exposure. Using immunosequencing, the study profiled T cell repertoires from about 650 subjects and related those repertoires to cytomegalovirus serostatus. Along with the approximately 700-subject first cohort, a separate validation cohort of about 110 different subjects was used. To predict cytomegalovirus infection status, the study combined high-throughput TCR immunosequencing, statistical association of individual TCRs with disease status, and machine learning. A later analysis re-examined previously published TCR beta repertoires from more than 600 donors and added high-resolution HLA genotyping to investigate patterns of TCR occurrence. In the later analysis, no new phenotypic data were used to find candidate immune exposures; instead, reliance was placed on TCR beta sequences and their occurrence across donors. An earlier analysis of some 500 of the donors used high-throughput TCR beta sequencing to judge whether each TCR beta V gene segment behaved as functional or pseudogenic. Donor age, sex, ethnicity and CMV serostatus were compiled alongside the repertoire data. In a later genetic analysis, genome-wide SNP genotypes for about three fifths of the roughly 670 donors were used, and that subset was treated as a discovery cohort. Every discovery cohort repertoire had been produced on one sequencing platform. HLA typing covered class I and class II loci at four-digit resolution. Typing coverage differed by locus: A, B, C, DRB1 and DQB1 were typed in roughly 620-630 donors, DQA1 in 522, DPA1 in 606, and DPB1 in around 490. Because of strong linkage in the cohort, roughly five DR-DQ haplotypes were treated as single units for association and clustering. Among about 400 genotyped donors of the cohort, an average of around 240,000 unique TCR beta nucleotide sequences was sequenced per donor, of which about 20% were non-productive. Overall study outcomes, separate from this receptor: Three of the identified cytomegalovirus-associated TCR beta chains were confirmed in vitro to be specific for cytomegalovirus antigens. Cytomegalovirus status was reported to be diagnosed by the classifier with high specificity and sensitivity in both the original and validation cohorts. Presence/absence analyses assumed roughly uniform sequencing depth across donors, an assumption that may not hold. According to a later analysis, parvovirus B19, influenza, CMV and Epstein-Barr virus appeared linked to several top co-occurrence clusters. Correlated functional status among segregating V segments might be attributable to linkage disequilibrium, but an unknown experimental factor could not be ruled out. Because the 87-base-pair reads could not distinguish some IMGT-functional V segments, including TRBV6-2 and TRBV6-3, those segments were excluded. In a later analysis, the rate of TCR association differed among HLA loci, with DRB1 alleles having the most associated TCRs and HLA-C alleles having the fewest. A further reported finding was that TCR beta sequences accurately predicted the HLA-A and HLA-B alleles for most subjects in the first cohort. According to the authors, the approach could potentially be generalized to other disease states and immunological phenotypes. Because counts were too low, some 17 rarely observed V segments, including chromosome 9 orphons, were excluded from the earlier analysis of some 540 of the donors. According to a later analysis, most CMV-associated TCR beta chains appeared to be HLA-restricted, and the HLA associations seemed to be driven largely by CMV exposure. In a later genetic analysis, a missense DCLRE1C variant was associated with V-gene and J-gene trimming of TCR beta chains, and the association was replicated in an independent cohort. The sequencing pipeline was judged likely to have produced a cluster of highly shared sequence variants as a technical artifact. When HLA alleles, especially DR and DQ, strongly co-occurred, attributing TCR associations to individual alleles was difficult. In an earlier analysis of roughly 560 of the donors, most TCR beta V segments were observed in productive rearrangements about 87% or about 30% of the time, broadly matching IMGT annotations. Compared with the roughly 720-donor mean, donors in an Asian-associated ancestry cluster had fewer N-insertions in productive TCRs, according to a later genetic analysis. Most TCR sequences were seen in very few donors, while some public TCRs were found in many individuals. HLA typing was unavailable for some donors at each locus, so association tests used only the typed subset. In this cohort, only TCR beta chains were sequenced, and detectable features were limited by the absence of alpha or paired-chain data. In the study, 150 to 200 TCR beta chains were listed as associated with cytomegalovirus. For the cohort, immune exposure information was limited to CMV serostatus. In a later analysis, some 17,000 TCR beta sequences were associated with specific HLA alleles at a false discovery rate of 0.05. A later analysis found that HLA-associated TCR beta chains were more clonally expanded and had lower generation probabilities than equally common non-associated chains.

The cohort was made up of approximately 670 healthy bone marrow donors. At the time of sampling, every cohort member was nominally healthy, though immune exposures that went unrecorded were likely present. The donor tested CMV seronegative, placing the donor among the 300 to 400 seronegative members of the cohort. Every donor gave a peripheral blood sample, and the peripheral blood mononuclear cells from that sample were used for TCR beta sequencing. Genomic DNA was extracted from the blood cell samples with the Qiagen DNeasy Blood Extraction Kit. The library came from the immunoSEQ multiplex PCR assay. The multiplex PCR relied on a mix of 60 forward primers for TCR Vbeta segments and 13 reverse primers for TCR Jbeta segments. Amplification of the CDR3 region of rearranged TCR beta genes was performed with a multiplex PCR assay on genomic DNA. The Illumina HiSeq System was used to sequence the amplified TCR beta libraries as 87-base-pair reads. Per the authors' processing: A later analysis counted approximately 84 million unique TCR beta chains across the 666 repertoires, and around 9.9 million of these chains were shared by at least two donors. To remove PCR and sequencing errors, raw reads were error-corrected and collapsed into unique sequences using a nearest-neighbor algorithm that merged closely related sequences. Alignment of CDR3 sequences to IMGT reference sequences was used to assign V, D and J gene segments. For a sequence to be retained, at least a six-nucleotide match to both a V gene segment and a J gene segment was required. A rearrangement was called productive if the CDR3 had no stop codons and remained in frame with V and J, and every other rearrangement was called non-productive. CDR3 was defined according to IMGT convention as the region running from the second conserved V-encoded cysteine to the conserved J-encoded phenylalanine. Sequences without an unambiguous match to a single V gene segment were excluded from the earlier analysis of approximately 600 of the donors. In an earlier analysis of approximately 590 of the donors, a V segment was called functional when productive rearrangements were above 56.7%, and segregating when the standard deviation between donors exceeded 5%. A statistical classification framework was built to diagnose cytomegalovirus status from the catalog of TCR beta chain sequences. A later analysis assigned V and J genes by comparing TCR nucleotide sequences with IMGT/GENE-DB human TR gene sequences. A later analysis assigned CDR3 sequences and most-parsimonious VDJ recombination scenarios with the TCRdist pipeline. In a later analysis, each TCR beta chain was defined by its CDR3 amino acid sequence together with its V-gene family, and reads without a unique V-gene family were excluded. A later analysis removed 550 to 700 highly shared, low-generation-probability nucleotide sequences to deal with suspected cross-contamination and a sequencing artifact. A later analysis calculated a clonal expansion index for each public chain from normalized within-repertoire ranks of inferred template counts. In a later analysis, generation probabilities were computed with a VDJ recombination model fitted to out-of-frame rearrangements, and the resulting probabilities were checked against IGoR. In a later analysis, hypergeometric tests were used to score TCR-TCR, TCR-HLA and TCR-CMV co-occurrence, with a repertoire-size bias correction applied to TCR pairs. False discovery rates were estimated in a later analysis by permuting HLA or CMV assignments 20 times. In a later analysis, co-occurring TCRs were grouped using DBSCAN, and TCRdist sequence similarity was added for clustering within HLA-allele-positive subsets. Repertoires with fewer than 30,000 or more than 120,000 public chains, plus five repertoires with anomalous nucleotide sharing, were excluded from co-occurrence clustering. TCRdb limited this immuneACCESS table to in-frame rearrangements with V and J called. A share of clones is missing; checked studies link under half to unresolved V genes, and the rest is unexplained. The V and J calls and the clone size are those of that table, but D and trimming were determined from the DNA. The sample records roughly 250,000 clones, 80% of which are singletons. More than 0.3% of the sample goes to the ten largest clones.

Sample: PBMCs. This receptor was taken from a girl aged 2 to 10 in good health and CMV-seronegative. This chain joins TRBV6-6 to TRBJ1-5, and TRBD1 matches 8 of the central bases. CDR3 loop: CASTGTGINQPQHF. The sequenced DNA: TGTGCCAGCACAGGGACAGGTATAAATCAGCCCCAGCATTTT.